This T cell receptor (beta chain) was captured in a study of shared T cell receptors in the human thymus. TCRdb's copy holds only in-frame clones and misses some; the assay was immunoSEQ multiplex PCR. The sample has 600,000 or so clones, 80% to 90% seen once; the top ten hold roughly 0.0094%. There are 14 residues in the CDR3. Germline CDR1 and CDR2: SNHLY and FYNNEI. Deletions cut 5 bases from V and 5 bases from J, with 15 bases between. These same data were also listed under a study on human thymus T cells. That work states: Samples came from healthy Finnish infants during open corrective cardiac surgery. The thymus was resected at corrective cardiac surgery. Biased V and J segment usage appeared in thymus and peripheral blood. Related research found strongly overlapping thymic repertoires in unrelated individuals.

The receptor was isolated from a boy younger than two with a congenital heart defect. Sequencing input: thymocytes. The chain employs TRBV2 and TRBJ1-1; no clear D gene. CDR3 loop: CASSYGRLGTEAFF. DNA for the CDR3: TGTGCCAGCAGTTACGGGAGACTGGGAACTGAAGCTTTCTTT. The full variable domain, rest sourced from reference TRBV2 and TRBJ1-1, is EPEVTQTPSHQVTQMGQEVILRCVPISNHLYFYWYRQILGQKVEFLVSFYNNEISEKSEIFDDQFSVERPDGSNFTLKIRSTKLEDSAMYFCASSYGRLGTEAFFGQGTRLTVV.